A selection of T cell receptor beta chains follows, all from one sample in a study of T cells after posttransplantation cyclophosphamide. Assay used: immunoSEQ multiplex PCR; TCRdb lists only in-frame clones, some missing. This sample carries roughly 35,000 clones, none of them present only once. Sample: PBMCs. The receptors were sampled from a girl aged 10 to 17 in good health, CMV-negative, and a related stem cell transplant donor. Both conserved end residues are part of each CDR3. A D gene is named only where the DNA matches it firmly. Rows may omit the clone size; those that give it use once, few, many or a size class.

j_gene | abundance | v_gene | d_gene | CDR3aa | CDR3nt
TRBJ2-2 | few | TRBV30 | TRBD1 | CAWSVLGQGNTGELFF | TGTGCCTGGAGTGTATTAGGACAGGGGAACACCGGGGAGCTGTTTTTT
TRBJ2-5 | few | TRBV28 | TRBD2 | CASWWPGGETQYF | TGTGCCAGCTGGTGGCCGGGAGGAGAGACCCAGTACTTC
TRBJ1-2 | many | TRBV9 | - | CASSLSPTRGYGYTF | TGTGCCAGCAGCCTAAGCCCGACCCGGGGCTATGGCTACACCTTC
TRBJ2-7 | many | TRBV4-1 | TRBD1 | CASSQVPGTVEQYF | TGCGCCAGCAGCCAAGTCCCCGGGACAGTCGAGCAGTACTTC
TRBJ2-7 | - | TRBV9 | - | CASSVGPSWRESSYEQYF | TGTGCCAGCAGCGTAGGGCCCTCATGGAGGGAGAGCTCCTACGAGCAGTACTTC
TRBJ1-3 | many | TRBV27 | - | CASSISVDSLGNTIYF | TGTGCCAGCAGTATATCTGTGGACAGTCTGGGAAACACCATATATTTT
TRBJ2-7 | many | TRBV28 | TRBD1 | CASSLHHQWTGVSYEQYF | TGTGCCAGCAGTTTACATCACCAATGGACAGGGGTATCCTACGAGCAGTACTTC
TRBJ2-7 | many | TRBV10-3 | - | CAISEEGQRRYEQYF | TGTGCCATCAGTGAGGAGGGTCAGAGACGCTACGAGCAGTACTTC
TRBJ1-5 | many | TRBV28 | - | CASSEPGVSNQPQHF | TGTGCCAGCAGCGAACCGGGGGTTAGCAATCAGCCCCAGCATTTT
TRBJ1-6 | many | TRBV28 | - | CASSPPLGQRIHF | TGTGCCAGCAGTCCCCCCCTCGGACAGAGAATCCACTTT
TRBJ1-6 | many | TRBV18 | TRBD1 | CASSPDRDYNSPLHF | TGTGCCAGCTCACCAGACAGGGACTATAATTCACCCCTCCACTTT
TRBJ2-7 | - | TRBV15 | - | CATSRDPGQNWEQYF | TGTGCCACCAGCAGAGATCCGGGACAAAATTGGGAGCAGTACTTC
TRBJ2-7 | many | TRBV5-1 | - | CASSLGVQGPHEQYF | TGCGCCAGCAGCTTGGGCGTCCAGGGCCCCCACGAGCAGTACTTC
TRBJ2-7 | few | TRBV19 | TRBD2 | CASSTSGGRYEQYF | TGTGCCAGTAGTACTAGCGGGGGCCGCTACGAGCAGTACTTC
TRBJ1-5 | many | TRBV9 | - | CASSVGGARNQPQHF | TGTGCCAGCAGCGTGGGGGGGGCCCGGAATCAGCCCCAGCATTTT
TRBJ2-1 | medium-sized | TRBV6-4 | TRBD2 | CASSDSAGVSNEQFF | TGTGCCAGCAGTGACTCAGCGGGGGTGAGCAATGAGCAGTTCTTC
TRBJ1-5 | many | TRBV28 | - | CASSSLQPQHF | TGTGCCAGCAGTTCTCTCCAGCCCCAGCATTTT
TRBJ2-7 | few | TRBV7-2 | - | CASSLSRRGLEIYEQYF | TGTGCCAGCAGCTTAAGCCGGAGGGGCCTAGAAATTTACGAGCAGTACTTC
TRBJ2-7 | many | TRBV27 | TRBD1 | CASRHTGTGSHEQYF | TGTGCCAGCAGGCATACCGGGACAGGGTCCCACGAGCAGTACTTC
TRBJ1-2 | few | TRBV5-6 | - | CASSLAATVDYGYTF | TGTGCCAGCAGCTTGGCCGCGACAGTAGACTATGGCTACACCTTC
TRBJ2-7 | - | TRBV6-5 | TRBD1 | CASSPVLTGVEQYF | TGTGCCAGCAGTCCGGTTCTGACAGGGGTCGAGCAGTACTTC
TRBJ2-7 | - | TRBV11-2 | TRBD2 | CASSLGGGGYEQYF | TGTGCCAGCAGCTTAGGGGGCGGGGGCTACGAGCAGTACTTC
TRBJ2-7 | few | TRBV2 | - | CASSEDISYEQYF | TGTGCCAGCAGTGAGGACATTTCCTACGAGCAGTACTTC
TRBJ2-5 | many | TRBV6-5 | - | CASKQGRVGSETQYF | TGTGCCAGCAAACAGGGTCGGGTAGGCTCAGAGACCCAGTACTTC
TRBJ2-1 | many | TRBV28 | TRBD1 | CASSFRGLRHNEQFF | TGTGCCAGCAGTTTTAGGGGGCTTAGACACAATGAGCAGTTCTTC
TRBJ2-7 | many | TRBV19 | - | CASSIGGGAQYEQYF | TGTGCCAGTAGTATTGGAGGGGGGGCGCAATACGAGCAGTACTTC
TRBJ2-1 | many | TRBV4-1 | TRBD1 | CASSHPTRGTGGRYNEQFF | TGCGCCAGCAGCCACCCCACACGGGGGACAGGCGGCCGGTACAATGAGCAGTTCTTC
TRBJ1-2 | many | TRBV10-3 | TRBD1 | CAITAGGSNYGYTF | TGTGCCATCACCGCAGGGGGCTCGAACTATGGCTACACCTTC
TRBJ2-3 | many | TRBV5-4 | - | CASSFSAGITDTQYF | TGTGCCAGCAGCTTCTCGGCGGGTATCACAGATACGCAGTATTTT
TRBJ1-2 | many | TRBV2 | TRBD1 | CARRDRRNYGYTF | TGTGCCAGACGGGACAGACGTAACTATGGCTACACCTTC
TRBJ2-7 | - | TRBV6-6 | TRBD1 | CASSYGGQTYEQYF | TGTGCCAGCAGTTACGGGGGACAGACCTACGAGCAGTACTTC
TRBJ2-5 | many | TRBV7-3 | TRBD2 | CASSHAGGSQETQYF | TGTGCCAGCAGCCACGCGGGAGGGTCCCAAGAGACCCAGTACTTC
TRBJ1-5 | many | TRBV4-1 | TRBD1 | CASSQDVGQGAALYQPQHF | TGCGCCAGCAGCCAAGACGTGGGACAGGGGGCGGCGTTGTATCAGCCCCAGCATTTT
TRBJ1-2 | many | TRBV6-1 | - | CASSENSGLGYTF | TGTGCCAGCAGTGAAAATTCGGGGTTAGGCTACACCTTC
TRBJ1-6 | few | TRBV28 | - | CASTLRDYNSPLHF | TGTGCCAGCACCCTACGGGACTACAATTCACCCCTCCACTTT
TRBJ1-5 | many | TRBV7-8 | TRBD1 | CASSLLSSTGGNQPQHF | TGTGCCAGCAGCTTACTTTCTTCCACAGGGGGGAATCAGCCCCAGCATTTT
TRBJ2-7 | many | TRBV6-1 | TRBD2 | CASSGSGLALSYEQYF | TGTGCCAGCAGTGGCTCGGGACTAGCGCTCTCCTACGAGCAGTACTTC
TRBJ2-3 | many | TRBV6-4 | TRBD2 | CASSDSAGGLDTQYF | TGTGCCAGCAGTGACTCGGCGGGGGGGCTTGATACGCAGTATTTT
TRBJ1-1 | many | TRBV5-1 | - | CASSQGLLGTEAFF | TGCGCCAGCAGCCAGGGGTTGTTAGGCACTGAAGCTTTCTTT
TRBJ2-3 | few | TRBV7-9 | - | CASSLGAGTTQYF | TGTGCCAGCAGCTTAGGGGCGGGTACTACGCAGTATTTT
TRBJ1-2 | many | TRBV5-1 | - | CASSLGQFYGYTF | TGCGCCAGCAGCTTGGGACAGTTCTATGGCTACACCTTC
TRBJ2-6 | many | TRBV27 | - | CASSHLTGGNSGANVLTF | TGTGCCAGCAGCCATTTGACAGGTGGAAACTCTGGGGCCAACGTCCTGACTTTC
TRBJ2-3 | few | TRBV20-1 | TRBD1 | CSEQGADTQYF | TGCAGTGAGCAGGGGGCAGATACGCAGTATTTT
TRBJ2-7 | few | TRBV7-9 | TRBD2 | CASDSGTSGFYEQYF | TGTGCCAGCGACTCCGGGACTAGCGGGTTCTACGAGCAGTACTTC
TRBJ1-2 | - | TRBV7-9 | TRBD1 | CASSPETGFGYTF | TGTGCCAGCAGCCCCGAGACAGGGTTTGGCTACACCTTC
TRBJ2-7 | many | TRBV5-1 | TRBD2 | CASSGTSGGAYEQYF | TGCGCCAGCAGCGGGACTAGCGGGGGGGCCTACGAGCAGTACTTC
TRBJ2-1 | - | TRBV7-9 | TRBD2 | CASSPPGLARDEQFF | TGTGCCAGCAGCCCACCGGGACTAGCACGGGATGAGCAGTTCTTC
TRBJ1-5 | many | TRBV6-5 | - | CATRGGSTQPQHF | TGTGCCACTCGGGGTGGGTCTACTCAGCCCCAGCATTTT
TRBJ1-5 | many | TRBV5-1 | - | CASSSVAGGNQPQHF | TGCGCCAGCAGCTCGGTCGCCGGGGGAAATCAGCCCCAGCATTTT
TRBJ2-1 | medium-sized | TRBV19 | - | CASSRKTGDEQFF | TGTGCCAGTAGTAGAAAAACAGGAGATGAGCAGTTCTTC
TRBJ2-7 | - | TRBV4-1 | TRBD2 | CASSLHQAGGRSEQYF | TGCGCCAGCAGCCTCCACCAGGCGGGAGGGCGTTCCGAGCAGTACTTC
TRBJ1-5 | many | TRBV10-2 | - | CASSELGGNQPQHF | TGCGCCAGCAGTGAACTAGGAGGCAATCAGCCCCAGCATTTT
TRBJ2-3 | few | TRBV10-3 | TRBD2 | CAISVLAGSGTDTQYF | TGTGCCATCAGTGTACTAGCGGGAAGCGGCACAGATACGCAGTATTTT
TRBJ1-4 | - | TRBV21-1 | - | CAVSTQGAGEKLFF | TGTGCCGTCAGTACCCAGGGGGCCGGGGAAAAACTGTTTTTT
TRBJ2-7 | many | TRBV19 | TRBD1 | CASSPGTANYEQYF | TGTGCCAGTAGTCCCGGGACAGCCAACTACGAGCAGTACTTC